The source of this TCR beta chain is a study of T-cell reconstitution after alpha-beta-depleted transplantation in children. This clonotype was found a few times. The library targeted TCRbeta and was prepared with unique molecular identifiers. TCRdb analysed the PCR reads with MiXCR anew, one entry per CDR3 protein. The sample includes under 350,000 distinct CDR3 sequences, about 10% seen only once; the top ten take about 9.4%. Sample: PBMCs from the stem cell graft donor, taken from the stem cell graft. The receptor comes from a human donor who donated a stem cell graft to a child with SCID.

The CDR3 sequence is CASIDRGRSDTQYF. The DNA of the CDR3 is TGTGCCAGCATCGACAGGGGGAGGTCTGATACGCAGTATTTT. The chain links TRBV12-3 or TRBV12-4 to TRBJ2-3; 9 bases are shared with TRBD1. The CDR3 length is 14 residues. With 7 bases clipped from V and 6 bases from J, the junction kept 8 bases outside the gene matches.